What follows describes a single T cell receptor (beta chain). This specimen belongs to a study of blood T cell repertoires in COVID-19. Cohort placement rested on clinical history that participants reported themselves. Original processing notes: From reference gene primer amplification, estimates of nucleated cell counts were derived. Measured with immunoSEQ multiplex PCR; TCRdb has only the in-frame clones, and not every one. V, J and clone size are taken as reported in that table, and D and trimming were inferred from the DNA itself. The sample holds approximately 220,000 clones, roughly 86% seen once. This sequence originates from a woman aged 25 to 39 with acute COVID-19. Sequenced: PBMCs or T cells enriched from blood (not recorded which).

The DNA for the CDR3 is TGTGCCAGCAGTCTACCAGGGGGCAACACTGAAGCTTTCTTT. It translates to CASSLPGGNTEAFF. The genes are TRBV25-1 and TRBJ1-1; 8 nucleotides align to TRBD1. Losses at the gene ends were 5 bases for V and 2 bases for J; bases not matched to a gene: 4. The CDR3 runs to 14 residues. The germline gives CDR1 MGHDK, CDR2 SYGVNS.